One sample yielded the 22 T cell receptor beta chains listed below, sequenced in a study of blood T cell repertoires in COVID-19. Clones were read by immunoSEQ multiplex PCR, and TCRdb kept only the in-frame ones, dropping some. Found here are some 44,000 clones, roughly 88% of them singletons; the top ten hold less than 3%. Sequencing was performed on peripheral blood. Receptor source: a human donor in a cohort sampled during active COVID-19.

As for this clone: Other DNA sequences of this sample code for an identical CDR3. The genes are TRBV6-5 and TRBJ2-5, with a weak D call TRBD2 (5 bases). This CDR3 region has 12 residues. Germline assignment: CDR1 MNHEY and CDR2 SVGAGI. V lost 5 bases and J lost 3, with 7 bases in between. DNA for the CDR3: TGTGCCAGCAGTAGAGGGAAAGAGACCCAGTACTTC. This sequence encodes CASSRGKETQYF.

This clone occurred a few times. The CDR3 loop reads CASSRQAGEETQYF. The DNA for the CDR3 is TGTGCCAGCAGCCGACAAGCGGGGGAAGAGACCCAGTACTTC. The chain is built from TRBV7-8 and TRBJ2-5, with 8 nucleotides matching TRBD2. From germline, CDR1 is SGHVS and CDR2 FQNEAQ. CDR3 length equals 14 residues. J gave up 3 bases and V 5 bases, and 5 bases lay outside the gene matches.

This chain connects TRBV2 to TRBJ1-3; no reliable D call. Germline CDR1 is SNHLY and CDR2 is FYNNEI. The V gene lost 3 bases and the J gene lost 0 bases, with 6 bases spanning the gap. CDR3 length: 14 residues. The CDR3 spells CASSEFGSGNTIYF. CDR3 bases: TGTGCCAGCAGTGAGTTCGGCTCTGGAAACACCATATATTTT.

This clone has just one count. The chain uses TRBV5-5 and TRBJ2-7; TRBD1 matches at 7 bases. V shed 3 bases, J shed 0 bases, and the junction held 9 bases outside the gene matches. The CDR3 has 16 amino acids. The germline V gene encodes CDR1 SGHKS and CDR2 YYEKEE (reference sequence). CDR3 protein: CASSSDRVAGSYEQYF. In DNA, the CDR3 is TGTGCCAGCAGCTCTGACAGGGTCGCGGGCTCCTACGAGCAGTACTTC.

The CDR3 reads CASSNRLAEPPLHF. CDR3 nucleotide sequence: TGTGCCAGTAGCAACAGACTAGCTGAACCACCCCTCCACTTT. V usage is TRBV19 and J usage is TRBJ1-6; D unclear. CDR1 is LNHDA and CDR2 is SQIVND in the germline V gene (reference sequence). Trimming left V 6 bases short and J 11 bases short, with 17 bases between. The CDR3 covers 14 residues.

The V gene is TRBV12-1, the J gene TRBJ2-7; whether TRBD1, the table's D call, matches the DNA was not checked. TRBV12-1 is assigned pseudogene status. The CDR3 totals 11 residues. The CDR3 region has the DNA TGTGCCAGCAGCTTACAGGTTTGCTCATACTTC. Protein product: CASSLQVCSYF.

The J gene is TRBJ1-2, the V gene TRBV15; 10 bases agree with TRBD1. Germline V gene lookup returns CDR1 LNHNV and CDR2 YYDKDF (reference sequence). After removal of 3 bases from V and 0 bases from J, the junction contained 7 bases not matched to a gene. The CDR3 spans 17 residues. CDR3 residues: CATSRGPGTGANYGYTF. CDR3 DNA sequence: TGTGCCACCAGCAGGGGGCCCGGGACAGGGGCTAACTATGGCTACACCTTC.

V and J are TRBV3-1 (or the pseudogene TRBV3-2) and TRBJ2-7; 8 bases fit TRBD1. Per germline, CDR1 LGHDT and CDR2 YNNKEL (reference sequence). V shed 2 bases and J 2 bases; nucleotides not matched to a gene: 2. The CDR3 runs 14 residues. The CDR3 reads CASSQPGGAYEQYF. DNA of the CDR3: TGTGCCAGCAGCCAACCAGGGGGCGCCTACGAGCAGTACTTC.

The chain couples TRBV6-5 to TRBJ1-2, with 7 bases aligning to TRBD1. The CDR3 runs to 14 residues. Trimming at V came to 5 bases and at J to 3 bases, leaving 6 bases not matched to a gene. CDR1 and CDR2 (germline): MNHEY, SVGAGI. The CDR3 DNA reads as TGTGCCAGCAGTCGGGACAGCGTGGACTATGGCTACACCTTC. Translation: CASSRDSVDYGYTF.

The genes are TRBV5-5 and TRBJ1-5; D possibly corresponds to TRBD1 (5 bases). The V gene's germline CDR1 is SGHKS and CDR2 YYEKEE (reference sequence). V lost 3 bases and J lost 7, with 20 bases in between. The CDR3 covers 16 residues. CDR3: CASSSQGGATQQPQHF. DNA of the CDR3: TGTGCCAGCAGCTCGCAGGGAGGGGCAACCCAGCAGCCCCAGCATTTT.

This CDR3 is CASRGSAYEQYF. The DNA of the CDR3 is TGTGCCAGCCGGGGGAGCGCCTACGAGCAGTACTTC. The chain has TRBV12-3 or TRBV12-4 and TRBJ2-7, with D maybe TRBD2 (6 bases). The V and J ends lost 8 bases and 2 bases respectively, with 10 bases between them. CDR3 length: 12 residues.

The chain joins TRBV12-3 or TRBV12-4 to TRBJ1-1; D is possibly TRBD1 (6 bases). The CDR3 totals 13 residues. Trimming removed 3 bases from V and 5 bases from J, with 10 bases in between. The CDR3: CASSLGALTEAFF. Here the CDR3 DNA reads TGTGCCAGCAGTTTGGGGGCGTTAACTGAAGCTTTCTTT.

The CDR3 loop reads CASSLGRNPYEQYF. CDR3 nucleotide sequence: TGTGCCAGCAGTTTGGGCAGGAATCCCTACGAGCAGTACTTC. The rearrangement links TRBV6-5 to TRBJ2-7; D gene uncertain. CDR1 and CDR2 (germline): MNHEY, SVGAGI. CDR3 length equals 14 residues. Trimming shortened V by 4 bases and J by 2 bases, and 12 bases separated the two germline ends.

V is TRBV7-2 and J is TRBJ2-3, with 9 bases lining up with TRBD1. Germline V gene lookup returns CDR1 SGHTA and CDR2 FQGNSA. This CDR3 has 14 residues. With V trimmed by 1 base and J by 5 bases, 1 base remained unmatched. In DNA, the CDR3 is TGTGCCAGCAGCTTAGGACAGGGGGTAGATACGCAGTATTTT. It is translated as CASSLGQGVDTQYF.

The CDR3 DNA follows: TGTGCCAGCAGCTCCCGTAGCGGGGGGGCCGGGTTCGATACGCAGTATTTT. Its translation is CASSSRSGGAGFDTQYF. The V gene is TRBV7-2, the J gene TRBJ2-3, with 11 bases aligning to TRBD2. V dropped 4 bases and J dropped 6; count of bases not matched to a gene: 12. The CDR3 length is 17 residues. The germline CDR1 and CDR2 sequences are SGHTA and FQGNSA.

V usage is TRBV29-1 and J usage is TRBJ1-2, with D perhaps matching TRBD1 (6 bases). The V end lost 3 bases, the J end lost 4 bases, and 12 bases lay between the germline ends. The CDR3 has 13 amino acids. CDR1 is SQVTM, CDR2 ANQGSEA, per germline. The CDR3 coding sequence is TGCAGCGTTGATAAAAGGGGGGGCTATGGCTACACCTTC. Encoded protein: CSVDKRGGYGYTF.

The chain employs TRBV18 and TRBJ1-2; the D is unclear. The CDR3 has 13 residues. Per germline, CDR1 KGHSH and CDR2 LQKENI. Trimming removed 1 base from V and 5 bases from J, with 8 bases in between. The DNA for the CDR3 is TGTGCCAGCTCACCACAGGGAGATTATGGCTACACCTTC. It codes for CASSPQGDYGYTF.

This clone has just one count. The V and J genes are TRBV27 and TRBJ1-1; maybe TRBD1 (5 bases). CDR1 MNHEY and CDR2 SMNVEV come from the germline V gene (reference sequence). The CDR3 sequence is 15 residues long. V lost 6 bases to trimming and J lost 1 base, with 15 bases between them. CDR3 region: CASSEEGAGNTEAFF. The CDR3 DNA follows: TGTGCCAGCAGCGAAGAAGGGGCTGGGAACACTGAAGCTTTCTTT.

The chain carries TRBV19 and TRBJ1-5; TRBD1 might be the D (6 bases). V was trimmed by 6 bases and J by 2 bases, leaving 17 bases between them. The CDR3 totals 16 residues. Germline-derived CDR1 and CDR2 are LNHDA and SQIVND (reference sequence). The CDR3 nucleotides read TGTGCCAGTAGGGAGCAGGGGAATTTCCGCAATCAGCCCCAGCATTTT. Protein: CASREQGNFRNQPQHF. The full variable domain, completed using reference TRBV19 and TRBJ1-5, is DGGITQSPKYLFRKEGQNVTLSCEQNLNHDAMYWYRQDPGQGLRLIYYSQIVNDFQKGDIAEGYSVSREKKESFPLTVTSAQKNPTAFYLCASREQGNFRNQPQHFGDGTRLSIL.

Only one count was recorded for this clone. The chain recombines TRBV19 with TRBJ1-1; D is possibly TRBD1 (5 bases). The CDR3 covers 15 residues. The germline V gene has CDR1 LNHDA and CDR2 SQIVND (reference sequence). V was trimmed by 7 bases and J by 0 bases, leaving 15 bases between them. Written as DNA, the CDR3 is TGTGCCAGTAAAAACACAGGAACCATGAACACTGAAGCTTTCTTT. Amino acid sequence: CASKNTGTMNTEAFF. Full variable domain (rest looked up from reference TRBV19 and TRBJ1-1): DGGITQSPKYLFRKEGQNVTLSCEQNLNHDAMYWYRQDPGQGLRLIYYSQIVNDFQKGDIAEGYSVSREKKESFPLTVTSAQKNPTAFYLCASKNTGTMNTEAFFGQGTRLTVV.

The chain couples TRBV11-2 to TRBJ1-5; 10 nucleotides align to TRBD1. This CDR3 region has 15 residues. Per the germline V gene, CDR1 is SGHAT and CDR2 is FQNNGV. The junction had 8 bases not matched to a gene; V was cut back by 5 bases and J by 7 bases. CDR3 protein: CASSPSTGGEQPQHF. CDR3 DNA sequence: TGTGCCAGCAGCCCCTCGACAGGGGGCGAGCAGCCCCAGCATTTT.

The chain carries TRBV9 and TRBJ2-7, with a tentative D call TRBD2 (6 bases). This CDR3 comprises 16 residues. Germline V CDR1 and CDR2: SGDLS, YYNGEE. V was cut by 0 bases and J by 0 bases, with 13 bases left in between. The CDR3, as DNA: TGTGCCAGCAGCGTAGCTCCTAGCGCAACCTCCTACGAGCAGTACTTC. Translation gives CASSVAPSATSYEQYF.